These 23 T cell receptor beta chains share one sample of origin, sequenced in a study of beta chain features in type 1 diabetes. What was sequenced were expressed TCRB transcripts, since all of the isolated RNA had been reverse transcribed. Assay: immunoSEQ multiplex PCR; the TCRdb copy retains only in-frame clones and omits some. The sample comprises about 250,000 clones, 12% to 15% of which are singletons, and 0.026% rests with the top ten. Specimen: naive CD4+ T cells from blood. All receptors derive from a woman aged 40 to 50 in good health.

The chain carries TRBV9 and TRBJ1-1, with no clear D. CDR1 SGDLS and CDR2 YYNGEE come from the germline V gene. The CDR3 spans 16 residues. V was cut by 0 bases and J by 5 bases, with 17 bases left in between. The CDR3, as DNA: TGTGCCAGCAGCGTAGCTACAACAGAGCACCCAACTGAAGCTTTCTTT. Its protein is CASSVATTEHPTEAFF.

The chain uses TRBV11-2 and TRBJ2-1, with D possibly TRBD2 on 7 matching bases. The V gene's germline CDR1 is SGHAT and CDR2 FQNNGV. V was shortened by 9 bases and J by 8 bases, with 26 bases between the two germline ends. This CDR3 region has 16 residues. The CDR3: CASKGFVGGGGYEQFF. The CDR3 bases are TGTGCCAGTAAAGGATTCGTCGGAGGCGGGGGCTATGAGCAGTTCTTC.

This clone was observed a few times. The chain carries TRBV6-1 and TRBJ2-1; TRBD1 might be the D (6 bases). The CDR3 contains 14 residues. Trimming left V 4 bases short and J 3 bases short, with 10 bases between. Germline V gene lookup returns CDR1 MNHNS and CDR2 SASEGT. CDR3 coding DNA: TGTGCCAGCAGTGCCGGGACAAACTACAATGAGCAGTTCTTC. Translated: CASSAGTNYNEQFF.

This clone showed up just a few times. The J gene is TRBJ2-3, the V gene TRBV10-2, with 8 bases matching TRBD2. CDR3 length: 17 residues. The germline CDR1 and CDR2 sequences are WSHSY and SAAADI. Trimming removed 2 bases from V and 3 bases from J; junction bases left unmatched: 10. Here the CDR3 DNA reads TGCGCCAGCAGTGAGACTCGGACTAGCCCTTATACAGATACGCAGTATTTT. Translation gives CASSETRTSPYTDTQYF.

There are a few counts of this clone. The V and J genes are TRBV6-6 and TRBJ2-3; D perhaps matches TRBD1 (6 bases). CDR1 is MNHNY and CDR2 is SVGAGI in the germline V gene (reference sequence). CDR3 length equals 15 residues. V was shortened by 2 bases and J by 4 bases, with 13 bases between the two germline ends. The CDR3 region has the DNA TGTGCCAGCAGTTACACAGGGCGGGTCGCAGATACGCAGTATTTT. It specifies CASSYTGRVADTQYF.

This clone appeared a few times. The rearrangement links TRBV19 to TRBJ1-1; TRBD1 agrees at 9 bases. From germline, CDR1 is LNHDA and CDR2 SQIVND (reference sequence). Unmatched junction bases numbered 12, after V lost 5 bases and J lost 11 bases. This CDR3 spans 14 amino acids. The CDR3 here is CASSRYRGRGSAFF. CDR3 bases: TGTGCCAGTAGTCGATACAGGGGGCGCGGGAGCGCTTTCTTT.

V usage is TRBV29-1 and J usage is TRBJ1-2, with D tentatively TRBD1 (6 bases). V shed 0 bases and J shed 1 base, with 15 bases lying between them. CDR1 is SQVTM and CDR2 is ANQGSEA in the germline V gene. The CDR3 contains 16 residues. CDR3 bases: TGCAGCGTTGAAGATCTAAACAGGGACATTAACTATGGCTACACCTTC. It specifies CSVEDLNRDINYGYTF.

The chain links TRBV14 to TRBJ2-2; TRBD1 is a possible D gene (6 bases). The CDR3 extends over 16 amino acids. Germline V gene data show CDR1 as SGHDN and CDR2 as FVKESK. V gave up 6 bases and J gave up 0 bases, with 14 bases separating them. The CDR3 reads CASSVNRVANTGELFF. DNA of the CDR3: TGTGCCAGCAGTGTTAACAGGGTCGCGAACACCGGGGAGCTGTTTTTT.

The chain is built from TRBV27 and TRBJ2-7; D might be TRBD1 (6 bases). Trimming cost V 2 bases and J 4 bases, with 15 bases left between them. The CDR3 has 15 amino acids. Germline values: CDR1 MNHEY, CDR2 SMNVEV (reference sequence). The CDR3 loop reads CASSLKGGGGYEQYF. The CDR3 nucleotides are TGTGCCAGCAGTTTAAAGGGTGGGGGCGGGTACGAGCAGTACTTC.

The CDR3, as DNA: TGTGCCAGCAGTGAACAGGAGAACACTGAAGCTTTCTTT. This codes for CASSEQENTEAFF. V gene TRBV6-1 combines with J gene TRBJ1-1; D gene uncertain. CDR3 size: 13 residues. Germline CDR1 and CDR2: MNHNS and SASEGT. V was shortened by 2 bases and J by 1 base, with 5 bases between the two germline ends.

This clone was observed at least ten times. The V and J genes are TRBV7-9 and TRBJ2-5, with D unclear. This CDR3 is built from 12 residues. Trimming left V 5 bases short and J 5 bases short, with 9 bases between. Germline assignment: CDR1 SEHNR and CDR2 FQNEAQ (reference sequence). The CDR3 loop is CASSREAETQYF. Written as DNA, the CDR3 is TGTGCCAGCAGCCGAGAGGCTGAGACCCAGTACTTC.

The genes are TRBV11-2 and TRBJ2-1; 8 nucleotides align to TRBD1. CDR1 SGHAT and CDR2 FQNNGV come from the germline V gene. The CDR3 runs to 15 residues. The J segment lost 3 bases and the V segment lost 4 bases, leaving 5 bases of the junction unmatched. CDR3 in DNA: TGTGCCAGCAGCTCCGGGACAGGAAACTACAATGAGCAGTTCTTC. As protein: CASSSGTGNYNEQFF.

This clone was seen a handful of times. This rearrangement joins TRBV5-3 to TRBJ2-6; the match to TRBD1 covers 7 bases. TRBV5-3 counts as an open reading frame of uncertain function. The junction had 9 bases not matched to a gene; V was cut back by 0 bases and J by 0 bases. The CDR3 sequence is 19 residues long. The DNA of the CDR3 is TGTGCCAGAAGCTTGGCGGAAGACTCAGGGGGCTCTGGGGCCAACGTCCTGACTTTC. Residues: CARSLAEDSGGSGANVLTF.

This clone showed up just a few times. The chain joins TRBV19 to TRBJ2-7; D possibly corresponds to TRBD1 (6 bases). The V end was cut by 9 bases, the J end by 3 bases, with 12 bases between. Germline values: CDR1 LNHDA, CDR2 SQIVND (reference sequence). The CDR3 loop spans 12 amino acids. The CDR3 DNA reads TGTGCCAGCCCCTACAGGGTCTACGAGCAGTACTTC. Protein product: CASPYRVYEQYF.

This clone was counted between two and nine times. This chain joins TRBV5-6 and TRBJ2-6, with a tentative D call TRBD2 (6 bases). This CDR3 is 19 amino acids long. V dropped 1 base and J dropped 0 bases, with 17 bases sitting between them. CDR1 is SGHDT, CDR2 YYEEEE, per germline. The CDR3 nucleotides are TGTGCCAGCAGCTTGTCAAGGTCAGCGGACTACTCTGGGGCCAACGTCCTGACTTTC. Protein product: CASSLSRSADYSGANVLTF.

The chain joins TRBV9 to TRBJ2-3; 9 bases are shared with TRBD2. The CDR3 runs 17 residues. V shed 3 bases, J shed 0 bases, and the junction held 8 bases outside the gene matches. CDR1 is SGDLS and CDR2 is YYNGEE in the germline V gene. CDR3 coding DNA: TGTGCCAGCAGCGCGCTGGCTAGCGGGGCTAGCACAGATACGCAGTATTTT. Protein sequence: CASSALASGASTDTQYF.

This clone occurred a few times. This chain uses TRBV2 with TRBJ1-5, with 10 bases lining up with TRBD1. Trimming cost V 8 bases and J 2 bases; bases outside gene matches: 6. CDR1 SNHLY and CDR2 FYNNEI come from the germline V gene. The CDR3 has 15 residues. CDR3 bases: TGTGCCAGCGCCGACAGGGGGCAAGGCAATCAGCCCCAGCATTTT. Translating it yields CASADRGQGNQPQHF.

The chain is built from TRBV15 and TRBJ1-1; unclear D gene. CDR3 size: 15 residues. Trimming shortened V by 1 base and J by 9 bases, and 18 bases separated the two germline ends. Germline values: CDR1 LNHNV, CDR2 YYDKDF (reference sequence). Written as DNA, the CDR3 is TGTGCCACCAGCAGAGGTCGGATAACGGCGGGAAAAGCTTTCTTT. It translates to CATSRGRITAGKAFF.

The genes are TRBV9 and TRBJ1-1; a possible D gene is TRBD1 (5 bases). The germline V and J ends were trimmed by 0 bases and 5 bases, with 17 bases remaining between them. CDR3 length equals 16 residues. Germline-derived CDR1 and CDR2 are SGDLS and YYNGEE. CDR3 protein: CASSVARGGGGTEAFF. The CDR3, as DNA: TGTGCCAGCAGCGTAGCACGGGGGGGTGGGGGTACTGAAGCTTTCTTT.

The table lists this clone with a few counts. The chain is built from TRBV14 and TRBJ1-5, with 8 bases matching TRBD1. Germline assignment: CDR1 SGHDN and CDR2 FVKESK. Trimming removed 1 base from V and 7 bases from J; junction bases left unmatched: 3. This CDR3 has 14 amino acids. CDR3 sequence: CASSQGQGYQPQHF. For the CDR3, the DNA is TGTGCCAGCAGCCAAGGACAGGGGTACCAGCCCCAGCATTTT.

The V and J genes are TRBV5-4 and TRBJ2-2; 9 positions agree with TRBD1. Germline CDR1 SGHNT, CDR2 YYREEE (reference sequence). This CDR3 spans 14 amino acids. J gave up 10 bases and V 3 bases, and 7 bases lay outside the gene matches. CDR3 residues: CASSWGTGKEELFF. Written as DNA, the CDR3 is TGTGCCAGCAGCTGGGGGACAGGGAAGGAGGAGCTGTTTTTT.

This clone has more than one count but fewer than ten. This chain connects TRBV4-1 to TRBJ2-3; 8 bases align to TRBD1. The germline gives CDR1 MGHRA, CDR2 YSYEKL. This CDR3 region has 15 residues. V gave up 4 bases and J gave up 3 bases; unmatched junction bases: 6. The CDR3 protein is CASSRGTGRTDTQYF. In DNA form, the CDR3 reads TGCGCCAGCAGCCGGGGGACAGGTCGAACAGATACGCAGTATTTT.

The chain is built from TRBV7-6 and TRBJ1-1; D is uncertain. Germline CDR1 is SGHVS and CDR2 is FNYEAQ. Deletions cut 5 bases from V and 1 base from J, with 8 bases between. The CDR3 has 13 amino acids. The CDR3 sequence: CASSATPNTEAFF. The CDR3, as DNA: TGTGCCAGCAGCGCAACACCGAACACTGAAGCTTTCTTT.